The 30 T cell receptor beta chains below were found in one sample sequenced in a study of T cells in Graves' hyperthyroidism and ophthalmopathy. Template material for amplifying TCR beta CDR3 regions consisted of RNA transcripts. The HTBI primer set served for first-round RT-PCR of the TCR CDR3. MiXCR was run by TCRdb on the multiplex PCR reads, yielding one entry per CDR3 protein. The table lists a few hundred thousand distinct CDR3 sequences, over 35% of them singletons. Sequences were obtained from peripheral blood or thyroid tissue (not recorded which). These TCRs come from an adult woman with Graves' disease, either hyperthyroidism or ophthalmopathy (not recorded which).

V and J are TRBV20-1 and TRBJ1-1, with D perhaps TRBD1 (5 bases). CDR3 size: 13 residues. CDR1 and CDR2 from the germline V gene are DFQATT and SNEGSKA (reference sequence). V was cut by 5 bases and J by 7 bases, with 17 bases left in between. CDR3 protein: CSARTPDINEAFF. The CDR3 DNA is TGCAGTGCTCGTACCCCGGACATAAATGAAGCTTTCTTT.

This clonotype was seen a few times. This rearrangement joins TRBV19 to TRBJ2-7, with 7 bases aligning to TRBD1. Germline CDR1 and CDR2: LNHDA and SQIVND (reference sequence). The CDR3 length is 14 residues. The V segment lost 6 bases and the J segment 2 bases; nucleotides outside the gene matches: 7. The CDR3 region is CASSPQGQAYEQYF. For the CDR3, the DNA is TGTGCCAGTAGCCCCCAAGGACAGGCCTACGAGCAGTACTTC.

This clonotype has a single count. V gene TRBV7-9 combines with J gene TRBJ2-5, with D perhaps given as TRBD1 or TRBD2 (7 bases each). This CDR3 has 13 residues. V shed 2 bases and J shed 10 bases, with 14 bases lying between them. Germline V gene data show CDR1 as SEHNR and CDR2 as FQNEAQ (reference sequence). CDR3 nucleotide sequence: TGTGCCAGCAGCTTAAGACAGGGAGGGAACCAGTACTTC. Translated, it gives CASSLRQGGNQYF.

To note about this clonotype: The conserved closing phenylalanine or tryptophan is absent in this CDR3, likely reflecting a read error. The rearrangement links TRBV7-3 to TRBJ1-5, with a tentative D call TRBD1 (5 bases). The CDR3 covers 14 residues. CDR1 and CDR2 from the germline V gene are SGHTA and FQGTGA. V lost 8 bases and J 7 bases, leaving 18 bases between the germline ends. CDR3 DNA sequence: TGTGCCAGCTCGGGGCAGGTTGTCGAACAGCCCCAGCATTCA. Translation gives CASSGQVVEQPQHS.

The gene calls are TRBV10-3 and TRBJ1-2; D unresolved. Between the trimmed V and J ends, which lost 3 bases and 4 bases, there was a span of 12 bases. Germline CDR1 is ENHRY and CDR2 is SYGVKD. The CDR3 has 14 amino acids. The CDR3 DNA sequence: TGTGCCATCAGTGACTCGATGAGGGTCTATGGCTACACCTTC. As protein: CAISDSMRVYGYTF.

V and J are TRBV9 and TRBJ2-6; tentatively, D is TRBD1 or TRBD2 (5 bases each). Germline V lookup: CDR1 SGDLS, CDR2 YYNGEE. The CDR3 length is 12 residues. The V end lost 0 bases, the J end lost 10 bases, and 5 bases lay between the germline ends. CDR3 sequence (DNA): TGTGCCAGCAGCGTAGGGGGGAACGTCCTGACTTTC. Amino acids: CASSVGGNVLTF.

The V and J genes are TRBV29-1 and TRBJ1-1; possible D gene TRBD1, 5 bases. The CDR3 runs 15 residues. V lost 4 bases to trimming and J lost 0 bases, with 15 bases between them. CDR1 and CDR2 (germline): SQVTM, ANQGSEA. CDR3 residues: CSVAPNRPLNTEAFF. The CDR3 DNA is TGCAGCGTTGCTCCAAACAGGCCCTTGAACACTGAAGCTTTCTTT.

This chain joins TRBV10-3 and TRBJ2-7; possibly TRBD1 for D (6 bases). This CDR3 has 15 amino acids. From germline, CDR1 is ENHRY and CDR2 SYGVKD. V was clipped by 10 bases and J by 4 bases, with 23 bases between them. This CDR3 reads CASRYTGMIGYEQYF. The CDR3 coding sequence is TGTGCCAGCAGGTATACAGGGATGATCGGGTACGAGCAGTACTTC.

This clonotype was picked up many times. This chain links TRBV25-1 with TRBJ1-5; the match to TRBD1 covers 8 bases. The ends lost 4 bases at V and 5 bases at J; junction bases unmatched: 4. Germline values: CDR1 MGHDK, CDR2 SYGVNS. This CDR3 comprises 14 residues. CDR3 loop: CASSGDRGYQPQHF. CDR3 sequence (DNA): TGTGCCAGCAGTGGAGACAGGGGCTATCAGCCCCAGCATTTT.

This clonotype was seen repeatedly, ten times or more. This chain uses TRBV6-6 with TRBJ1-4; the match to TRBD1 covers 7 bases. Trimming cost V 5 bases and J 0 bases; bases outside gene matches: 0. In germline, CDR1 is MNHNY, CDR2 SVGAGI (reference sequence). The CDR3 consists of 14 residues. CDR3 loop: CASSTGATNEKLFF. The CDR3 nucleotides read TGTGCCAGCAGTACAGGGGCAACTAATGAAAAACTGTTTTTT.

V is TRBV29-1 and J is TRBJ1-2, with 8 bases lining up with TRBD1. There are 12 residues in the CDR3. The germline V gene encodes CDR1 SQVTM and CDR2 ANQGSEA. The CDR3 DNA is TGCAGTTTACCGGACAGGGTGACAGGCTACACCTTC. Translated, it gives CSLPDRVTGYTF. The full variable domain, its missing parts supplied by reference TRBV29-1 and TRBJ1-2, is SAVISQKPSRDICQRGTSLTIQCQVDSQVTMMFWYRQQPGQSLTLIATANQGSEATYESGFVIDKFPISRPNLTFSTLTVSNMSPEDSSIYLCSLPDRVTGYTFGSGTRLTVV.

The chain links TRBV27 to TRBJ1-1; the D gene is possibly TRBD1 (6 bases). In germline, CDR1 is MNHEY, CDR2 SMNVEV (reference sequence). The length of the CDR3 is 19 residues. The ends were cut back, 5 bases at V and 4 bases at J, with 29 bases in the middle. This CDR3 is CASSPRGTTVRVMVTEAFF. Written as DNA, the CDR3 is TGTGCCAGCAGTCCCAGGGGAACGACAGTCCGGGTGATGGTCACTGAAGCTTTCTTT.

This chain connects TRBV5-5 to TRBJ1-5; unclear D gene. Germline V gives CDR1 SGHKS, CDR2 YYEKEE (reference sequence). V shed 0 bases and J shed 11 bases, with 15 bases lying between them. The length of the CDR3 is 14 residues. The CDR3 DNA is TGTGCCAGCAGCTTGGACGGATGGTGGGAGACCCAGCATTTT. Its translation: CASSLDGWWETQHF.

This chain connects TRBV5-1 to TRBJ2-7, with a tentative D call TRBD1 (6 bases). CDR3 length equals 13 residues. CDR1 and CDR2 from the germline V gene are SGHRS and YFSETQ. Trimming shortened V by 0 bases and J by 5 bases, and 9 bases separated the two germline ends. CDR3 region: CASSLAQGNEQYF. CDR3 in DNA: TGCGCCAGCAGCTTGGCACAGGGTAACGAGCAGTACTTC.

CDR3 in amino acids: CSVPSDTYNYGYTF. CDR3 DNA: TGCAGCGTTCCTTCGGACACTTATAACTATGGCTACACCTTC. The chain employs TRBV29-1 and TRBJ1-2, with D maybe TRBD1 (5 bases). The length of the CDR3 is 14 residues. Germline V gene lookup returns CDR1 SQVTM and CDR2 ANQGSEA. V lost 5 bases and J 1 base, leaving 14 bases between the germline ends.

To note about this clonotype: A much larger clone is a single base away; this may be a read error. This chain connects TRBV7-3 to TRBJ1-1; D may be TRBD1 (5 bases). The CDR3 consists of 14 residues. CDR1 and CDR2 (germline): SGHTA, FQGTGA. Trimming left V 7 bases short and J 4 bases short, with 16 bases between. CDR3 DNA: TGTGCCAGCAATTTATCTAGAGGGACCACTGAAGCTTTCTTT. It yields the protein CASNLSRGTTEAFF.

This clonotype was recorded many times. This chain connects TRBV20-1 to TRBJ2-7; 8 bases line up with TRBD1. With 6 bases clipped from V and 2 bases from J, the junction kept 12 bases outside the gene matches. The CDR3 totals 15 residues. CDR1 is DFQATT and CDR2 is SNEGSKA in the germline V gene (reference sequence). The CDR3 here is CSALNRGTITYEQYF. The CDR3 DNA is TGCAGTGCCCTCAACAGGGGGACCATTACCTACGAGCAGTACTTC.

As to this clonotype: The junction departs from germline at one end; a sequencing error may be responsible. The V gene is TRBV7-2, the J gene TRBJ1-5; no reliable D call. Germline V lookup: CDR1 SGHTA, CDR2 FQGNSA. The CDR3 length is 17 residues. CDR3 region: CASSHPNRGGSREPQYF. The CDR3 DNA is TGTGCCAGCAGCCACCCCAACCGGGGAGGTTCAAGAGAGCCCCAGTACTTT.

This chain uses TRBV19 with TRBJ1-5; D perhaps matches TRBD1 (5 bases). Looked up from germline, CDR1 is LNHDA and CDR2 is SQIVND (reference sequence). V was trimmed by 5 bases and J by 6 bases, leaving 14 bases between them. The CDR3 is 14 residues long. The CDR3 DNA follows: TGTGCCAGTAGTGCCCCCGGGGGGGGTCAGCCCCAGCATTTT. Its translation is CASSAPGGGQPQHF.

The chain carries TRBV2 and TRBJ2-2; D is perhaps TRBD2 (6 bases). This CDR3 spans 17 amino acids. Trimming stripped 6 bases from V and 1 base from J, with 18 bases between. The germline CDR1 and CDR2 sequences are SNHLY and FYNNEI. The CDR3 region has the DNA TGTGCCAGCAGCTGGACACCGGGAGAACGGAACACCGGGGAGCTGTTTTTT. Translated: CASSWTPGERNTGELFF.

This clonotype came up a few times. The genes are TRBV12-3 or TRBV12-4 and TRBJ1-5, with D possibly being TRBD1 (5 bases). Trimming removed 3 bases from V and 3 bases from J, with 9 bases in between. There are 14 residues in the CDR3. This CDR3 is CASSFRGFNQPQHF. The CDR3 nucleotides are TGTGCCAGCAGTTTTAGGGGCTTCAATCAGCCCCAGCATTTT.

This clonotype was recorded at least ten times. This rearrangement joins TRBV5-5 to TRBJ1-1; D unclear. The CDR3 extends over 16 amino acids. The V gene lost 4 bases and the J gene lost 1 base, with 17 bases spanning the gap. The germline V gene encodes CDR1 SGHKS and CDR2 YYEKEE (reference sequence). The CDR3 here is CASSHPAGLTNTEAFF. As DNA, the CDR3 is TGTGCCAGCAGCCACCCTGCTGGACTGACGAACACTGAAGCTTTCTTT.

Concerning this clonotype: No conserved phenylalanine or tryptophan is present at the end of the CDR3, so a read error is the likely explanation. The DNA is left out, because the CDR3 cannot be placed on it with certainty; the CDR3 is given as TCRdb lists it. The rearrangement uses TRBV2 and TRBJ2-5. CDR1 is SNHLY, CDR2 FYNNEI, per germline. The CDR3 has 8 amino acids, counting both end residues. The CDR3 protein is CASSERTT.

This clonotype has ten or more counts. The rearrangement uses TRBV10-3 and TRBJ1-5; 8 positions agree with TRBD1. Germline lookup yields CDR1 ENHRY and CDR2 SYGVKD. The ends lost 6 bases at V and 14 bases at J; junction bases unmatched: 9. CDR3 size: 12 residues. The CDR3 DNA is TGTGCCATCAGGGGAGGACAGGGTAACGAGCATTTT. Translation gives CAIRGGQGNEHF.

Remarks on this clonotype: One base away lies a much larger clone, so this may be a sequencing read error. J is TRBJ1-4 and V is TRBV7-2; D gene uncertain. CDR3 length: 14 amino acids. Germline-derived CDR1 and CDR2 are SGHTA and FQGNSA. For the CDR3, the DNA is TGTGCCAGCAGCTTACCGCCTGTATTTGAAAAACTGTCTTTT. This gives the protein CASSLPPVFEKLSF.

Only a few counts were recorded for this clonotype. V and J are TRBV7-9 and TRBJ2-7; the match to TRBD2 covers 10 bases. The V and J ends lost 6 bases and 0 bases, in that order; junction bases with no gene match: 14. CDR1 is SEHNR and CDR2 is FQNEAQ in the germline V gene (reference sequence). This CDR3 is 18 amino acids long. The CDR3 bases are TGTGCCAGCAGTCCCCGGGGTAGCGGGAGGTTGAGCTCCTACGAGCAGTACTTC. Residues: CASSPRGSGRLSSYEQYF.

The V gene is TRBV7-2, the J gene TRBJ2-7; D not certain. Germline CDR1 is SGHTA and CDR2 is FQGNSA. The CDR3 contains 15 residues. V lost 1 base, J lost 0 bases, and 10 bases lay in between. The CDR3: CASSLGDIPSYEQYF. The CDR3 nucleotides read TGTGCCAGCAGCTTAGGCGATATACCCTCCTACGAGCAGTACTTC. Complete variable domain (other parts from reference TRBV7-2 and TRBJ2-7): GAGVSQSPSNKVTEKGKDVELRCDPISGHTALYWYRQSLGQGLEFLIYFQGNSAPDKSGLPSDRFSAERTGGSVSTLTIQRTQQEDSAVYLCASSLGDIPSYEQYFGPGTRLTVT.

This clonotype was counted ten times or more. The chain links TRBV5-6 to TRBJ1-1; weak D call: TRBD1 (6 bases). V lost 2 bases and J lost 0, with 11 bases in between. The CDR3 extends over 15 amino acids. The germline gives CDR1 SGHDT, CDR2 YYEEEE. CDR3 protein: CASSFNRVVNTEAFF. The CDR3, as DNA: TGTGCCAGCAGCTTTAACAGGGTTGTGAACACTGAAGCTTTCTTT.

V is TRBV7-2 and J is TRBJ2-7; D is possibly TRBD1 or TRBD2 (6 bases each). The CDR3 runs to 13 residues. V shed 2 bases and J shed 7 bases, with 12 bases lying between them. In germline, CDR1 is SGHTA, CDR2 FQGNSA. CDR3 sequence: CASSLSQGREQYF. CDR3 coding DNA: TGTGCCAGCAGCTTATCTCAGGGGAGGGAGCAGTACTTC.

The V gene is TRBV14, the J gene TRBJ2-5, with TRBD2 matching 9 bases. Germline values: CDR1 SGHDN, CDR2 FVKESK. V trimming: 5 bases; J trimming: 3 bases; junction bases outside the gene matches: 7. The CDR3 runs to 15 residues. The CDR3 DNA sequence: TGTGCCAGCAGCGTCCGAGCGGGGGGAAAAGAGACCCAGTACTTC. It encodes CASSVRAGGKETQYF.